The 13 T cell receptor beta chains listed next were all sequenced from one sample in a study of cytomegalovirus exposure and HLA in healthy donors. This PCR relied on a set of 60 Vbeta primers and 13 Jbeta primers. Repertoires were generated with immunoSEQ multiplex PCR, while TCRdb's copy carries only in-frame clones and drops some. The data contain under 150,000 clones, 70% to 85% of them singletons. The sequenced sample was PBMCs. These receptors all stem from a middle-aged man in good health and CMV-seronegative.

This chain joins TRBV7-2 and TRBJ1-1; tentatively, D is TRBD1 (5 bases). Germline CDR1 SGHTA, CDR2 FQGNSA. The V and J ends lost 4 bases and 4 bases respectively, with 19 bases between them. The CDR3 loop spans 16 amino acids. The CDR3 DNA reads as TGTGCCAGCAGCTCCGGCGGGATCAGGGTTACCACTGAAGCTTTCTTT. It specifies CASSSGGIRVTTEAFF.

This chain uses TRBV6-1 with TRBJ2-1; 8 bases are a match to TRBD1. CDR1 and CDR2 from the germline V gene are MNHNS and SASEGT. The J segment lost 7 bases and the V segment lost 3 bases, leaving 5 bases of the junction unmatched. This CDR3 comprises 14 residues. This CDR3 reads CASSDTGGRNEQFF. DNA of the CDR3: TGTGCCAGCAGTGATACAGGGGGGCGGAATGAGCAGTTCTTC.

This clone is a singleton in its sample. The rearrangement links TRBV5-1 to TRBJ1-6; D ambiguous. The CDR3 spans 15 residues. The V gene lost 0 bases and the J gene lost 7 bases, with 11 bases spanning the gap. Germline CDR1 is SGHRS and CDR2 is YFSETQ. CDR3 residues: CASSLALTRNSPLHF. In nucleotides, the CDR3 is TGCGCCAGCAGCTTGGCCTTGACACGAAATTCACCCCTCCACTTT. Full variable domain (rest looked up from reference TRBV5-1 and TRBJ1-6): KAGVTQTPRYLIKTRGQQVTLSCSPISGHRSVSWYQQTPGQGLQFLFEYFSETQRNKGNFPGRFSGRQFSNSRSEMNVSTLELGDSALYLCASSLALTRNSPLHFGNGTRLTVT.

The CDR3 DNA is TGTGCCAGTAGTATGAGATCATGGCTAGGCACTGAAGCTTTCTTT. This encodes CASSMRSWLGTEAFF. This chain connects TRBV19 to TRBJ1-1, with D unresolved. Germline V gives CDR1 LNHDA, CDR2 SQIVND (reference sequence). The CDR3 is 15 residues long. Between the trimmed V and J ends, which lost 3 bases and 4 bases, there was a span of 15 bases.

The rearrangement joins TRBV27 to TRBJ1-6; no reliable D call. CDR3 size: 12 residues. Germline V gene sequence: CDR1 MNHEY, CDR2 SMNVEV (reference sequence). Trimming left V 5 bases short and J 13 bases short, with 12 bases between. DNA for the CDR3: TGTGCCAGCAGTCCACGTGCCGGGCCCCTCCACTTT. Its protein product is CASSPRAGPLHF.

V is TRBV7-2 and J is TRBJ2-3; D unclear. Trimming took off 5 bases at V and 6 bases at J, with 6 bases between the two ends. Germline CDR1 SGHTA, CDR2 FQGNSA. This CDR3 has 11 amino acids. The CDR3 protein is CASSQRDTQYF. The CDR3 bases are TGTGCCAGCAGCCAGAGGGATACGCAGTATTTT.

The chain carries TRBV10-3 and TRBJ1-1, with 7 bases that match TRBD1. V lost 7 bases, J lost 6 bases, and 5 bases stayed unmatched. This CDR3 region has 12 residues. CDR1 is ENHRY, CDR2 SYGVKD, per germline. The CDR3 bases are TGTGCCATCAACGACAGGGAGTCTGAAGCTTTCTTT. Its translation is CAINDRESEAFF.

In regard to this clone: The same CDR3 arises from other DNA sequences in this sample as well. The chain couples TRBV5-4 to TRBJ2-7; possible D gene TRBD2, 6 bases. The CDR3 spans 13 residues. CDR1 SGHNT and CDR2 YYREEE come from the germline V gene (reference sequence). With 0 bases removed from V and 3 bases from J, the gap between germline ends came to 7 bases. The CDR3 nucleotides are TGTGCCAGCAGCTTGGGGGGGGACTACGAGCAGTACTTC. The encoded protein is CASSLGGDYEQYF. Full variable domain (rest looked up from reference TRBV5-4 and TRBJ2-7): ETGVTQSPTHLIKTRGQQVTLRCSSQSGHNTVSWYQQALGQGPQFIFQYYREEENGRGNFPPRFSGLQFPNYSSELNVNALELDDSALYLCASSLGGDYEQYFGPGTRLTVT.

V and J are TRBV2 and TRBJ2-5, with a weak D call TRBD1 (7 bases). This CDR3 contains 14 residues. Germline V gives CDR1 SNHLY, CDR2 FYNNEI. V lost 7 bases and J 4 bases, leaving 16 bases between the germline ends. The CDR3 bases are TGTGCCAGCAACCAGGGGGGTGTTTTAGAGACCCAGTACTTC. Residues: CASNQGGVLETQYF.

The chain has TRBV5-1 and TRBJ1-6; D remains ambiguous. Trimming removed 0 bases from V and 7 bases from J, with 8 bases in between. The CDR3 is 14 amino acids. Germline V gene lookup returns CDR1 SGHRS and CDR2 YFSETQ. The chain's CDR3 is CASSLDSGNSPLHF. The CDR3 nucleotides are TGCGCCAGCAGCTTGGATAGCGGGAATTCACCCCTCCACTTT. The full variable domain, rest sourced from reference TRBV5-1 and TRBJ1-6, is KAGVTQTPRYLIKTRGQQVTLSCSPISGHRSVSWYQQTPGQGLQFLFEYFSETQRNKGNFPGRFSGRQFSNSRSEMNVSTLELGDSALYLCASSLDSGNSPLHFGNGTRLTVT.

The genes are TRBV15 and TRBJ1-2; D is unclear. The CDR3 totals 15 residues. Germline V gives CDR1 LNHNV, CDR2 YYDKDF (reference sequence). V lost 4 bases, J lost 6 bases, and 18 bases lay in between. In DNA, the CDR3 is TGTGCCACCAGCATTTCTGTGCTGGGGAGGGATGGCTACACCTTC. Protein sequence: CATSISVLGRDGYTF.

The V and J genes are TRBV27 and TRBJ1-4, with 8 bases lining up with TRBD1. With 8 bases clipped from V and 7 bases from J, the junction kept 9 bases outside the gene matches. Germline-derived CDR1 and CDR2 are MNHEY and SMNVEV (reference sequence). This CDR3 is built from 14 residues. This CDR3 reads CASGWTGRGEKLFF. CDR3 coding DNA: TGTGCCAGCGGATGGACAGGGCGGGGTGAAAAACTGTTTTTT.

This chain links TRBV7-6 with TRBJ1-3; TRBD1 agrees at 12 bases. The CDR3 runs to 19 residues. Germline CDR1 is SGHVS and CDR2 is FNYEAQ. With V trimmed by 1 base and J by 2 bases, 9 bases remained unmatched. The CDR3 coding sequence is TGTGCCAGCAGCTTAGGGGACAGGGGGCCCCTTGTGGCTGGAAACACCATATATTTT. It encodes CASSLGDRGPLVAGNTIYF.